This note documents a single T cell receptor beta chain sequence. Its antigen is still unknown. The data derive from a study of cytomegalovirus exposure and HLA in healthy donors. Findings of the study overall: According to a subsequent analysis, TCR clusters from the first cohort were inclined to appear together in the 120 validation repertoires. Generally TCR sequences proved uncommon, though certain public TCRs appeared in numerous donors.

TCRdb's table, derived via immunoSEQ multiplex PCR, lists solely in-frame clones and lacks some. The data show about 180,000 clones, approximately 89% seen once. Germline V lookup: CDR1 SGHAT, CDR2 FQDESV (reference sequence). V was shortened by 5 bases and J by 3 bases, with 12 bases between the two germline ends. The CDR3 covers 14 residues. Material for sequencing was PBMCs. This TCR derives from a man aged 18 to 30 in good health and CMV-seropositive. The chain joins TRBV11-1 to TRBJ2-3; maybe TRBD1 (5 bases). This CDR3 is CASSQGSWTDTQYF. The CDR3 DNA reads TGTGCCAGCAGCCAGGGAAGTTGGACAGATACGCAGTATTTT.